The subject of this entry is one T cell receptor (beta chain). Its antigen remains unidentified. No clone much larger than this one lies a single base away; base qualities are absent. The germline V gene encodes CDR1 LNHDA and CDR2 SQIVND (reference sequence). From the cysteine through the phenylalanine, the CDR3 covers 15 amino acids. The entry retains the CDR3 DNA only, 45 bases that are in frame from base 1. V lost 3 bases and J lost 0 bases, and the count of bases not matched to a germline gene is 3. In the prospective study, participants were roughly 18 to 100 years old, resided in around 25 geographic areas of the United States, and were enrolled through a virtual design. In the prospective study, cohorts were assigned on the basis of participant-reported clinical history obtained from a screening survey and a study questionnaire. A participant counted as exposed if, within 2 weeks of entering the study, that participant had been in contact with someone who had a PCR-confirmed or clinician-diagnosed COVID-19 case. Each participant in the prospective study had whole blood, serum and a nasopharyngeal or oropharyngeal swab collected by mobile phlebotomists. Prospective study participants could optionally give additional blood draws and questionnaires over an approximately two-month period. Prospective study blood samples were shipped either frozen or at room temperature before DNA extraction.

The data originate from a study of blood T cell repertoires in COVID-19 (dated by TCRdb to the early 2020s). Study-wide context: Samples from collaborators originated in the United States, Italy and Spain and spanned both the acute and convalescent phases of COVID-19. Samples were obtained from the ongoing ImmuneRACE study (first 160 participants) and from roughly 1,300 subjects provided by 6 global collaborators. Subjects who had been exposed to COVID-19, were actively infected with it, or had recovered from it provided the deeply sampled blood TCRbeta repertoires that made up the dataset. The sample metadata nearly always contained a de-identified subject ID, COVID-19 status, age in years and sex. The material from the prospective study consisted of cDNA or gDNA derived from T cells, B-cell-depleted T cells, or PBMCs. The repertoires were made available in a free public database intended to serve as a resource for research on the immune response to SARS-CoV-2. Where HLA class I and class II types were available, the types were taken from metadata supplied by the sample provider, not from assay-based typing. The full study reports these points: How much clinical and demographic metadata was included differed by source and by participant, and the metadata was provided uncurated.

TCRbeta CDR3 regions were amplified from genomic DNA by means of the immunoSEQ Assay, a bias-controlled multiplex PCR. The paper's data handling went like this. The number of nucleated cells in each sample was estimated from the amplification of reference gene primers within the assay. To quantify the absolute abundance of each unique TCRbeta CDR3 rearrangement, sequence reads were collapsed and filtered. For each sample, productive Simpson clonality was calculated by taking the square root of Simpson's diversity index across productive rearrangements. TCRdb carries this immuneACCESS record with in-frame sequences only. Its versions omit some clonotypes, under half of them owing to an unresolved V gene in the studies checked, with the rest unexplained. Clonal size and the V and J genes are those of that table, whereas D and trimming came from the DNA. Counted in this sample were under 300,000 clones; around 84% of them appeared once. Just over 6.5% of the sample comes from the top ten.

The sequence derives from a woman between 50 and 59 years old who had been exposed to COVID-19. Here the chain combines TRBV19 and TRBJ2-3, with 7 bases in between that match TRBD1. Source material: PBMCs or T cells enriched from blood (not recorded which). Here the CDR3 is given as CASSMGTVSTDTQYF. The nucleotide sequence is TGTGCCAGTAGTATGGGGACAGTTAGCACAGATACGCAGTATTTT. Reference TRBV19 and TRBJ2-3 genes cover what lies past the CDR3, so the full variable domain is DGGITQSPKYLFRKEGQNVTLSCEQNLNHDAMYWYRQDPGQGLRLIYYSQIVNDFQKGDIAEGYSVSREKKESFPLTVTSAQKNPTAFYLCASSMGTVSTDTQYFGPGTRLTVL.